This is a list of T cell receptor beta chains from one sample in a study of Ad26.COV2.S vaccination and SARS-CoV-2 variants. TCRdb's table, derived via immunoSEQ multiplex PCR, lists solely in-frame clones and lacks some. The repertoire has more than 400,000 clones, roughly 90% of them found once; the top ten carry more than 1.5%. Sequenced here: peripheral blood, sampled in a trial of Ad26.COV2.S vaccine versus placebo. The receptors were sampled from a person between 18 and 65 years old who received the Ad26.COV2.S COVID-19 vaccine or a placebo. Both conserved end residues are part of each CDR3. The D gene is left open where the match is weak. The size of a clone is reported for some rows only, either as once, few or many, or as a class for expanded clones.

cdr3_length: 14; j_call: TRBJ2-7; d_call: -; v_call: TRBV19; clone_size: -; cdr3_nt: TGTGCCAGTAGTTGGGGCGGGGACCCTACTGAGCAGTACTTC; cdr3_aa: CASSWGGDPTEQYF
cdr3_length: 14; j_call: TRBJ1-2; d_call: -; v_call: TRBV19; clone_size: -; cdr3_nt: TGTGCCAGTAGTATCTGGGCAGGATCCTATGGCTACACCTTC; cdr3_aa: CASSIWAGSYGYTF
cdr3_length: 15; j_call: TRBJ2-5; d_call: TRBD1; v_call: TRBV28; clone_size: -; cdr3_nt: TGTGCCAGCAGTTTATGGACAGGGGGCAAAGAGACCCAGTACTTC; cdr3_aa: CASSLWTGGKETQYF
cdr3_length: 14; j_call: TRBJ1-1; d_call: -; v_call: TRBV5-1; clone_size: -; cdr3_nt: TGCGCCAGCAGCCGTTCCCTGGCCGTCACTGAAGCTTTCTTT; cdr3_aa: CASSRSLAVTEAFF
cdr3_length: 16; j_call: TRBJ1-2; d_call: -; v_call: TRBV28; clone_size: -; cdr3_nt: TGTGCCAGCAGTTTAGTTTCCCACGGCAGGGGATATGGCTACACCTTC; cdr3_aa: CASSLVSHGRGYGYTF
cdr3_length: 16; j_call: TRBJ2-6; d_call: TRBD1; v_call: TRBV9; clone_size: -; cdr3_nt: TGTGCCAGCAGCGAGACAGGGCCCACCGGGGCCAACGTCCTGACTTTC; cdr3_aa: CASSETGPTGANVLTF
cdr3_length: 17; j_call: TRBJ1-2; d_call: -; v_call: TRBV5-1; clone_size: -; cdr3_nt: TGCGCCAGCAGCTTGGAAGAAAGAACAGTTAATAACTATGGCTACACCTTC; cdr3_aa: CASSLEERTVNNYGYTF
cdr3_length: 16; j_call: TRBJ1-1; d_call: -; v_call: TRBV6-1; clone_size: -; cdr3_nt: TGTGCCAGCAGTGTCCCTAATTGGGGCTCGGGCACTGAAGCTTTCTTT; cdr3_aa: CASSVPNWGSGTEAFF
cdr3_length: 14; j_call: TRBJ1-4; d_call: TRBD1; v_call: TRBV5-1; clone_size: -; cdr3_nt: TGCGCCAGCAGCTGGAGACAGGGGAATGAAAAACTGTTTTTT; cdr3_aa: CASSWRQGNEKLFF
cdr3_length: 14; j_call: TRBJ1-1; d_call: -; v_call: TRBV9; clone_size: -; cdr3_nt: TGTGCCAGCAGCGTAGTCAGGGAAAGGACTGAAGCTTTCTTT; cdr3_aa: CASSVVRERTEAFF
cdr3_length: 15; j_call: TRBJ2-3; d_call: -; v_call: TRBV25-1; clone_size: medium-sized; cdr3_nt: TGTGCCAGCAGTCTCCACCGGGGGACCTCGGATACGCAGTATTTT; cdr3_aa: CASSLHRGTSDTQYF
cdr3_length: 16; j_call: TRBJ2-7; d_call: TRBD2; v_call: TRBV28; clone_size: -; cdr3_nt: TGTGCCAGCAGTTTCAGCCCGACTAGCGGTGATTACGAGCAGTACTTC; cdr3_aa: CASSFSPTSGDYEQYF
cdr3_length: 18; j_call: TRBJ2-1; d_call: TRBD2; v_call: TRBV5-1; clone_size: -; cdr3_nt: TGCGCCAGCAGCCGCGGGACTAGCGGGGGTAAGGTCTACAATGAGCAGTTCTTC; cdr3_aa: CASSRGTSGGKVYNEQFF
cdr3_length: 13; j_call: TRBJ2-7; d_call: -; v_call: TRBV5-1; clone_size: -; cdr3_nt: TGCGCCTCCCGGGTGGGGGACTTTAACGAGCAGTACTTC; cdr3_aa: CASRVGDFNEQYF
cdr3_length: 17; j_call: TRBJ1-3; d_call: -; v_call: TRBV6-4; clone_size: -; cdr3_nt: TGTGCCAGCAGTGTACGGGATAGGGCCGGGTCTGGAAACACCATATATTTT; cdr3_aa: CASSVRDRAGSGNTIYF
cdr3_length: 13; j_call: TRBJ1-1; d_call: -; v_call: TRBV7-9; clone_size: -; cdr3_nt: TGTGCCAGCAGCCCCGGACTGAACACTGAAGCTTTCTTT; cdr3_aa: CASSPGLNTEAFF
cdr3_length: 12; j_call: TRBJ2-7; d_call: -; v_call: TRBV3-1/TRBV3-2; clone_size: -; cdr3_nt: TGTGCCAGCAGCCAAGGAGTAGGGTGGCAGTACTTC; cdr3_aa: CASSQGVGWQYF
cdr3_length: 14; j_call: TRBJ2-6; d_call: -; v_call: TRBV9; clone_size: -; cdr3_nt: TGTGCCAGCAGCGGGAACTCTGGGGCCAACGTCCTGACTTTC; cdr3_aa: CASSGNSGANVLTF
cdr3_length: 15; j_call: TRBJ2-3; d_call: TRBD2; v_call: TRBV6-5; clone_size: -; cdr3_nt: TGTGCCAGCAGATACAGGACTAGCGTGGGAGATACGCAGTATTTT; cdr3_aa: CASRYRTSVGDTQYF
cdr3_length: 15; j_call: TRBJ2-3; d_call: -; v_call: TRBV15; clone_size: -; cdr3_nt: TGTGCCACCAGCAGAGGTGGGGGTGGCACAGATACGCAGTATTTT; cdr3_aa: CATSRGGGGTDTQYF
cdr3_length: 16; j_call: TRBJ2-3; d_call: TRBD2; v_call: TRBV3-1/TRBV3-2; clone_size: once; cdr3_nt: TGTGCCAGCAGCCAAGATTTGGTGGGGAGGGAAGATACGCAGTATTTT; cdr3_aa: CASSQDLVGREDTQYF
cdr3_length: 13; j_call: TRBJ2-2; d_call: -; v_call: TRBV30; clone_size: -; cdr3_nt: TGTGCCTGGAGTAGGACTGGGGTCGGGGAGCTGTTTTTT; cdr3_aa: CAWSRTGVGELFF
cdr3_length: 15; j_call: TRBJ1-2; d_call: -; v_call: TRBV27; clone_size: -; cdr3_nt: TGTGCCAGCAGTTTATCGAGGGGAGCTAACTATGGCTACACCTTC; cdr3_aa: CASSLSRGANYGYTF
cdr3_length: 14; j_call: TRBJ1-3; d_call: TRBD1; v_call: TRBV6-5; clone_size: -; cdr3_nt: TGTGCCAGCAGTAGACAGGGTTCTGGAAACACCATATATTTT; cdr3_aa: CASSRQGSGNTIYF
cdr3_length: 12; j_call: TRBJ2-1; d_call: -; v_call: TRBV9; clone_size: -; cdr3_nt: TGTGCCAGCAGCGCGACAGGTAATGAGCAGTTCTTC; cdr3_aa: CASSATGNEQFF
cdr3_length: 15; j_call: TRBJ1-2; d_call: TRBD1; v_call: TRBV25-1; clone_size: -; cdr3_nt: TGTGCCAGCAGTGCGCACAGGGGTATGGACTATGGCTACACCTTC; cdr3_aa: CASSAHRGMDYGYTF
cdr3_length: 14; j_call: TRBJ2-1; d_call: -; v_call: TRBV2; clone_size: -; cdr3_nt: TGTGCCAGCAGGCCCCGCAGGATGGACAATGAGCAGTTCTTC; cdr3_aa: CASRPRRMDNEQFF
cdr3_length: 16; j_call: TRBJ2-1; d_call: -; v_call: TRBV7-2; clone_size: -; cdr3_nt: TGTGCCAGCAGCTTAGCCGGGACTGGAACCTACAATGAGCAGTTCTTC; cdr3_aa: CASSLAGTGTYNEQFF
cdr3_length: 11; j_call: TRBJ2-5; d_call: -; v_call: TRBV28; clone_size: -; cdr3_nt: TGTGCCAGCAGTTTAAGGGAGACCCAGTACTTC; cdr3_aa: CASSLRETQYF
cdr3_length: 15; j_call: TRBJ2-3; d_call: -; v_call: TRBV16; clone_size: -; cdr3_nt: TGTGCCAGCAGCCAATCGGGGGGCAACACAGATACGCAGTATTTT; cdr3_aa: CASSQSGGNTDTQYF
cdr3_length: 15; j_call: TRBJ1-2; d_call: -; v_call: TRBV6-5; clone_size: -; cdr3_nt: TGTGCCAGCAGTTACTCGAGTGTAGGAGTCTATGGCTACACCTTC; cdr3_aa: CASSYSSVGVYGYTF
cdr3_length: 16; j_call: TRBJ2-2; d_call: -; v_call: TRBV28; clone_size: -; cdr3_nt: TGTGCCACAGGGGGCGGGGGAAAGGCGAACACCGGGGAGCTGTTTTTT; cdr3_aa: CATGGGGKANTGELFF
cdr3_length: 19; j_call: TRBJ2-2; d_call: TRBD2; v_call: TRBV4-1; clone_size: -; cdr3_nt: TGCGCCAGCAGCTTCCGACCGACTAGCGGGGGGGCCGACACCGGGGAGCTGTTTTTT; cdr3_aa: CASSFRPTSGGADTGELFF
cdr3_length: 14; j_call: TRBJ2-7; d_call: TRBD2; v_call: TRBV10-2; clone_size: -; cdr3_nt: TGCGCCAGCTCGCCGCGGGGGGGGTTTGGAGAGCAGTACTTC; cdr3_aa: CASSPRGGFGEQYF
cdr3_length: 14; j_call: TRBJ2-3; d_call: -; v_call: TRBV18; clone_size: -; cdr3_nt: TGTGCCAGCTCACCAGAGATTCTGGAGGATACGCAGTATTTT; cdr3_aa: CASSPEILEDTQYF
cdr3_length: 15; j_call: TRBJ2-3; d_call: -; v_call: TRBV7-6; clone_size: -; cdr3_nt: TGTGCCAGCAGCTTAAATCCAGGAATCACAGATACGCAGTATTTT; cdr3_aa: CASSLNPGITDTQYF
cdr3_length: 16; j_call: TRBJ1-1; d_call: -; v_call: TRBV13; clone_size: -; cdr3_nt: TGTGCCAGCAGCAGGACCCGTGGCCTTGGGAACACTGAAGCTTTCTTT; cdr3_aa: CASSRTRGLGNTEAFF
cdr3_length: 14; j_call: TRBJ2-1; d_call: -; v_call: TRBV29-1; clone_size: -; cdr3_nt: TGCAGCGCTACCGGCGAGTTGAACGGAGGTGAGCAGTTCTTC; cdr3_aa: CSATGELNGGEQFF
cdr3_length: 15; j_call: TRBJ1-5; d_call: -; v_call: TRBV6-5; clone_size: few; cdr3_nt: TGTGCCAGCAGTTACTCGCGGGACAGCAATCAGCCCCAGCATTTT; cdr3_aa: CASSYSRDSNQPQHF
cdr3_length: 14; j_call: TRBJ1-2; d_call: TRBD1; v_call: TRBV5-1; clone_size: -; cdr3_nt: TGCGCCAGCAGTAAAACGACAGGGAACTATGGCTACACCTTC; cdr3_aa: CASSKTTGNYGYTF
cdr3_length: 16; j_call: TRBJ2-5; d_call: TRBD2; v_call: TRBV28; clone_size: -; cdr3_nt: TGTGCCAGCAGTTTATCCTATAGCGGGGTGGCAGAGACCCAGTACTTC; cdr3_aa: CASSLSYSGVAETQYF
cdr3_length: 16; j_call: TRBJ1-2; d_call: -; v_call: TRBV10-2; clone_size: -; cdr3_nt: TGCGCCAGCGCGGGGGGTTTCGGTGTAGCTAACTATGGCTACACCTTC; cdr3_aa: CASAGGFGVANYGYTF
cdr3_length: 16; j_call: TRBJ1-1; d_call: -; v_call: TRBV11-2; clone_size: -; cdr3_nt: TGTGCCAGCAGCTTAGATCCGGGACACTCCAACACTGAAGCTTTCTTT; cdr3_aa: CASSLDPGHSNTEAFF
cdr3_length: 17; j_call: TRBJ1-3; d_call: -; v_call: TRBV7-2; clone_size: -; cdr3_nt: TGTGCCAGCAGCTTGAGTTTGCGAGTTTTCTCTGGAAACACCATATATTTT; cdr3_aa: CASSLSLRVFSGNTIYF
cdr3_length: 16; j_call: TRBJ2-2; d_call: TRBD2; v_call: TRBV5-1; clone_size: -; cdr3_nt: TGCGCCAGCAGCTTGTTCTTCTTAGCGGGAGCCGGGGAGCTGTTTTTT; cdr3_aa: CASSLFFLAGAGELFF
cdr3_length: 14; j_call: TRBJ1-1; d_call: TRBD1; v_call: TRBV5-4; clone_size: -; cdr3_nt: TGTGCCAGCAGCCTGACAGGGGTCCTCACTGAAGCTTTCTTT; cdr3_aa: CASSLTGVLTEAFF
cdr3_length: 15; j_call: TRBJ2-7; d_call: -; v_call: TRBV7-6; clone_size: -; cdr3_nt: TGTGCCAGCAGTCCCGCCCCTGGACAGAAGTACGAGCAGTACTTC; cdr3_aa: CASSPAPGQKYEQYF